Shown below are 16 T cell receptor beta chains from a single sample sequenced in a study of blood T cells in healthy people across ages. Sample-barcoded 5' priming and a J-beta primer mix drove a second PCR of roughly 7 to 11 cycles. TCRdb reanalysed the 5' RACE reads using MiXCR and keeps one entry per CDR3 protein. The table has about 720,000 distinct CDR3 sequences, approximately 25% seen once. The data also belong to a second study, concerning T cells of mothers and their children.

The specimen was blood. All receptors come from a boy aged 5-17 years in good health.

This clonotype was counted a few times. A junction end diverges from the germline sequence, so it may reflect a read error. J is TRBJ1-2 and V is TRBV7-2; the D is unclear. The CDR3 is 14 amino acids. CDR1 SGHTA and CDR2 FQGNSA come from the germline V gene. CDR3 sequence: CASNLGPVDPGYTF. CDR3 sequence (DNA): TGTGCCAGCAACTTAGGCCCGGTGGACCCTGGCTACACCTTC. The full variable domain, its missing parts supplied by reference TRBV7-2 and TRBJ1-2, is GAGVSQSPSNKVTEKGKDVELRCDPISGHTALYWYRQSLGQGLEFLIYFQGNSAPDKSGLPSDRFSAERTGGSVSTLTIQRTQQEDSAVYLCASNLGPVDPGYTFGSGTRLTVV.

As regards this clonotype: Germline and junction disagree at one end, which may indicate a read error. This chain joins TRBV11-2 and TRBJ1-6; 9 nucleotides match TRBD1. Germline loops: CDR1 SGHAT, CDR2 FQNNGV. This CDR3 spans 16 amino acids. CDR3 sequence: CASSLGDRAPNSPLRF. The CDR3 nucleotides read TGTGCCAGCAGCTTAGGGGACAGGGCGCCTAATTCACCCCTCCGCTTT.

This clonotype came up a few times. This chain joins TRBV3-1 and TRBJ2-5; 8 bases line up with TRBD1. The J call may be incorrect, as the DNA end agrees better with TRBJ2-7. The germline V gene has CDR1 LGHDT and CDR2 YNNKEL (reference sequence). The CDR3 has 17 amino acids. Here the CDR3 reads CASSQAVSDRGSYEQYF. The DNA for the CDR3 is TGTGCCAGCAGCCAAGCAGTCTCCGACAGGGGCTCCTACGAGCAGTACTTC.

The DNA of the CDR3 is TGTGCCAGCAGTACCTCGGGACTAGTAACCAATGAGCAGTTCTTC. Its protein is CASSTSGLVTNEQFF. The J gene is TRBJ2-1, the V gene TRBV27; 8 bases line up with TRBD2. The CDR3 spans 15 residues. Per the germline V gene, CDR1 is MNHEY and CDR2 is SMNVEV (reference sequence). Trimming at V came to 5 bases and at J to 6 bases, leaving 9 bases not matched to a gene.

J is TRBJ2-7 and V is TRBV15; D might be TRBD1 (6 bases). With 2 bases removed from V and 3 bases from J, the gap between germline ends came to 20 bases. The CDR3 has 17 residues. Germline V gene lookup returns CDR1 LNHNV and CDR2 YYDKDF (reference sequence). In DNA, the CDR3 is TGTGCCACCAGCAGACGATTCACACAGGGCGTTAGCTACGAGCAGTACTTC. It specifies CATSRRFTQGVSYEQYF.

V and J are TRBV20-1 and TRBJ1-1; D may be TRBD1 (5 bases). This CDR3 is 14 amino acids long. Germline loops: CDR1 DFQATT, CDR2 SNEGSKA (reference sequence). V was clipped by 2 bases and J by 1 base, with 11 bases between them. In DNA, the CDR3 is TGCAGTGCTAGACCCGGGACGCCGAACACTGAAGCTTTCTTT. It is translated as CSARPGTPNTEAFF.

This rearrangement joins TRBV20-1 to TRBJ2-1; D unclear. This CDR3 has 15 amino acids. V lost 1 base, J lost 6 bases, and 16 bases lay in between. CDR1 and CDR2 from the germline V gene are DFQATT and SNEGSKA (reference sequence). The CDR3 reads CSARGAWPSRNEQFF. In DNA, the CDR3 is TGCAGTGCTAGAGGGGCCTGGCCCTCTCGCAATGAGCAGTTCTTC.

The sample holds a few counts of this clonotype. The V and J genes are TRBV13 and TRBJ2-5; D is perhaps TRBD1 or TRBD2 (5 bases each). The length of the CDR3 is 15 residues. Germline CDR1 PRHDT, CDR2 FYEKMQ (reference sequence). The V end was cut by 5 bases, the J end by 7 bases, with 20 bases between. CDR3 coding DNA: TGTGCCAGCAGCAGACAACACGGGACCCCAGGGACCCAGTACTTC. Its translation: CASSRQHGTPGTQYF.

This clonotype was seen a handful of times. V gene TRBV5-1 combines with J gene TRBJ2-7, with D unresolved. The CDR3 totals 12 residues. Between the trimmed V and J ends, which lost 3 bases and 4 bases, there was a span of 8 bases. Germline CDR1 reads SGHRS; CDR2 reads YFSETQ. This CDR3 is CASSWNGYEQYF. CDR3 nucleotide sequence: TGCGCCAGCAGCTGGAATGGTTACGAGCAGTACTTC.

This clonotype was detected only a few times. V and J are TRBV6-1 and TRBJ2-3; TRBD2 might be the D (6 bases). V dropped 6 bases and J dropped 8 bases, with 21 bases sitting between them. CDR1 and CDR2 from the germline V gene are MNHNS and SASEGT. The CDR3 loop spans 15 amino acids. CDR3 in amino acids: CASSDPSGRGGTQYF. DNA for the CDR3: TGTGCCAGCAGCGACCCGTCCGGGAGAGGAGGTACGCAGTATTTT.

The chain has TRBV5-1 and TRBJ2-3, with 8 nucleotides matching TRBD2. Germline CDR1 and CDR2: SGHRS and YFSETQ. There are 13 residues in the CDR3. V lost 3 bases, J lost 6 bases, and 3 bases stayed unmatched. This chain's CDR3 is CASSSAGEDTQYF. In nucleotides, the CDR3 is TGCGCCAGCAGCTCAGCGGGGGAGGATACGCAGTATTTT. Looking up the rest from reference TRBV5-1 and TRBJ2-3 gives the full variable domain: KAGVTQTPRYLIKTRGQQVTLSCSPISGHRSVSWYQQTPGQGLQFLFEYFSETQRNKGNFPGRFSGRQFSNSRSEMNVSTLELGDSALYLCASSSAGEDTQYFGPGTRLTVL.

This clonotype was counted between two and nine times. The rearrangement uses TRBV6-2 or TRBV6-3 and TRBJ2-3; D is unresolved. The V end was cut by 7 bases, the J end by 2 bases, with 4 bases between. Germline-derived CDR1 and CDR2 are MNHEY and SVGEGT. CDR3 length: 11 residues. This CDR3 is CASTHTDTQYF. The CDR3 coding sequence is TGTGCCAGCACCCACACAGATACGCAGTATTTT.

The V call is TRBV7-3, the J call TRBJ2-5; 7 bases are shared with TRBD2. The DNA end is more similar to TRBJ2-1, so the J call may be wrong. The CDR3 has 15 amino acids. Germline CDR1 SGHTA, CDR2 FQGTGA. In DNA form, the CDR3 reads TGTGCCAGCAGCCGATCGACTAGCTTAGACGGTGAGCAGTTCTTC. Protein product: CASSRSTSLDGEQFF.

The V and J genes are TRBV20-1 and TRBJ1-1, with a weak D call TRBD1 (6 bases). Germline V gene lookup returns CDR1 DFQATT and CDR2 SNEGSKA (reference sequence). V was trimmed by 0 bases and J by 7 bases, leaving 12 bases between them. CDR3 length equals 13 residues. The CDR3 DNA reads as TGCAGTGCTAGAGACAGCCTGGACAGTGAAGCTTTCTTT. This codes for CSARDSLDSEAFF.

The CDR3 DNA is TGTGCCAGCAGCGCCCCGGGGTCTCCTGAAGCTTTCTTT. Protein sequence: CASSAPGSPEAFF. This chain uses TRBV7-9 with TRBJ1-1, with D unresolved. Trimming pared 5 bases from V and 6 bases from J, leaving 13 bases between. CDR3 size: 13 residues. Germline V CDR1 and CDR2: SEHNR, FQNEAQ (reference sequence).

The chain joins TRBV6-1 to TRBJ2-5, with D maybe TRBD1 (5 bases). Germline V gene sequence: CDR1 MNHNS, CDR2 SASEGT. The CDR3 sequence is 15 residues long. Trimming cost V 3 bases and J 4 bases, with 15 bases left between them. CDR3 residues: CASSDWTTLGETQYF. DNA for the CDR3: TGTGCCAGCAGTGATTGGACAACCCTTGGAGAGACCCAGTACTTC.